The next 2 T cell receptor beta chains were all read from a single sample in a study of blood T cell repertoires in COVID-19 (TCRdb year 2020). The library was produced with the immunoSEQ multiplex PCR assay. Entries here come from immuneACCESS through TCRdb and include only in-frame sequences with V and J called. Some clones fail to appear in such tables; in the studies checked, an unresolved V gene covers under half of the shortfall, and the cause of the remainder is unknown. In this sample the table shows a few hundred thousand clones, approximately 85% of which occur a single time. The ten largest make up 4% to 6% of the sample. Sequenced sample: peripheral blood. The receptors here all came from a man aged 45-65 years with active or convalescent COVID-19.

This clone was counted only a few times. The V call is TRBV27, the J call TRBJ1-2, with D unresolved. The CDR3 is made up of 16 amino acids. Trimming shortened V by 2 bases and J by 6 bases, and 19 bases separated the two germline ends. CDR1 and CDR2 from the germline V gene are MNHEY and SMNVEV (reference sequence). The CDR3 nucleotides are TGTGCCAGCAGTTTAGATCCCGCGGGGAGTCTGGATGGCTACACCTTC. Protein: CASSLDPAGSLDGYTF.

This clone occurred once. The chain links TRBV5-5 to TRBJ2-1, with 9 bases fitting TRBD1. Germline V gives CDR1 SGHKS, CDR2 YYEKEE (reference sequence). This CDR3 has 15 amino acids. Trimming took 5 bases from V and 2 from J; bases not matched to a gene: 5. The CDR3 reads CASRWRDRAYNEQFF. Here the CDR3 DNA reads TGTGCCAGCAGATGGCGGGACAGGGCCTACAATGAGCAGTTCTTC.